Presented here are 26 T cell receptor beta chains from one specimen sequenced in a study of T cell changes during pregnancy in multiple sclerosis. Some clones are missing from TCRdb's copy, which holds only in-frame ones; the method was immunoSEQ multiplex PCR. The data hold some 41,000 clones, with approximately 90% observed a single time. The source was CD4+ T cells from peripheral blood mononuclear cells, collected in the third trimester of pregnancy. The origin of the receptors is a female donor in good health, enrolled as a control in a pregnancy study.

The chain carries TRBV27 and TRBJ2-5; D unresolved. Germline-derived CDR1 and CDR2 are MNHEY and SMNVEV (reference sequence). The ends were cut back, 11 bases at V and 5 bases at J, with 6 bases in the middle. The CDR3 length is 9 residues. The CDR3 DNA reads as TGTGCCCCCCGGGAGACCCAGTACTTC. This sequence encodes CAPRETQYF.

CDR3 loop: CASSTGRYTEAFF. DNA for the CDR3: TGTGCCAGTAGTACAGGGAGGTACACTGAAGCTTTCTTT. V is TRBV19 and J is TRBJ1-1; D may be TRBD1 (5 bases). Germline CDR1 is LNHDA and CDR2 is SQIVND (reference sequence). This CDR3 is built from 13 residues. V was pared by 4 bases and J by 3 bases, with 9 bases between.

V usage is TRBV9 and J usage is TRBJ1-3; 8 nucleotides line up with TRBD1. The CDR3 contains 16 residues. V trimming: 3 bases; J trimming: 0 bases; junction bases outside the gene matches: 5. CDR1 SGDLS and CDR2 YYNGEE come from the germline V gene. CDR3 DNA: TGTGCCAGCAGCGCGGACAGGGCGAGCTCTGGAAACACCATATATTTT. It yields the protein CASSADRASSGNTIYF.

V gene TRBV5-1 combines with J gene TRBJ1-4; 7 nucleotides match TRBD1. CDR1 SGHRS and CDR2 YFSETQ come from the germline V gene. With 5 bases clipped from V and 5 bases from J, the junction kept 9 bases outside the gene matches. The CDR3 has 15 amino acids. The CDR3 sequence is CASRENRGKNEKLFF. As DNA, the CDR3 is TGCGCCAGCAGGGAAAACAGGGGAAAGAATGAAAAACTGTTTTTT.

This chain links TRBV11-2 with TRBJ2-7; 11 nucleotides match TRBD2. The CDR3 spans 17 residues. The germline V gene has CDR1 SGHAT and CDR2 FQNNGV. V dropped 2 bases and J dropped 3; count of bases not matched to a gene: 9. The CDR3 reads CASSLRATSGADYEQYF. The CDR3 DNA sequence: TGTGCCAGCAGCTTAAGGGCGACTAGCGGGGCTGACTACGAGCAGTACTTC.

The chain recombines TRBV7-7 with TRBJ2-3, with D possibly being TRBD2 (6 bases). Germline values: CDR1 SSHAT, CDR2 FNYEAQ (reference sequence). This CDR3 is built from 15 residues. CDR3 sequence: CASPPWRGITDTQYF. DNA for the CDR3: TGTGCTAGCCCACCGTGGCGGGGCATCACAGATACGCAGTATTTT.

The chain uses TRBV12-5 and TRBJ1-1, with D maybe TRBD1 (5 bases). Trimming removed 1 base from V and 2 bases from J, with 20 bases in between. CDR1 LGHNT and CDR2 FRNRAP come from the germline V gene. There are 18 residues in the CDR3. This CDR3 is CASGLGPRAGGDNTEAFF. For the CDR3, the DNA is TGTGCTAGTGGTTTGGGCCCCCGGGCAGGAGGGGACAACACTGAAGCTTTCTTT. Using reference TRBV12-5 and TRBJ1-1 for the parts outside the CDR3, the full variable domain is DARVTQTPRHKVTEMGQEVTMRCQPILGHNTVFWYRQTMMQGLELLAYFRNRAPLDDSGMPKDRFSAEMPDATLATLKIQPSEPRDSAVYFCASGLGPRAGGDNTEAFFGQGTRLTVV.

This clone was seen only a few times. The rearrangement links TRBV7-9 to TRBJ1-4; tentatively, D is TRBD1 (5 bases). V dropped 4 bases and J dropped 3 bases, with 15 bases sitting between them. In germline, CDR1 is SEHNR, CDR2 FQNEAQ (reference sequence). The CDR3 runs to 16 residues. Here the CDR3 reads CASSSLGEAANEKLFF. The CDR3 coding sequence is TGTGCCAGCAGCTCCTTGGGGGAGGCGGCTAATGAAAAACTGTTTTTT.

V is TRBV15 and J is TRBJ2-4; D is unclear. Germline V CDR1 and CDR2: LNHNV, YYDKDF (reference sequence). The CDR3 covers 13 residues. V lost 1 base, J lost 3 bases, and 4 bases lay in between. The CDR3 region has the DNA TGTGCCACCAGCAGAGTAGACAAAAACATTCAGTACTTC. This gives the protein CATSRVDKNIQYF. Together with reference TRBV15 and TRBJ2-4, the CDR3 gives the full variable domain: DAMVIQNPRYQVTQFGKPVTLSCSQTLNHNVMYWYQQKSSQAPKLLFHYYDKDFNNEADTPDNFQSRRPNTSFCFLDIRSPGLGDTAMYLCATSRVDKNIQYFGAGTRLSVL.

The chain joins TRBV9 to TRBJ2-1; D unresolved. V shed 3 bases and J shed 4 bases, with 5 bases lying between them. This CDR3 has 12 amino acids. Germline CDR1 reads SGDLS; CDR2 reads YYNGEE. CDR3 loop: CASSARYNEQFF. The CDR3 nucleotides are TGTGCCAGCAGCGCCCGGTACAATGAGCAGTTCTTC.

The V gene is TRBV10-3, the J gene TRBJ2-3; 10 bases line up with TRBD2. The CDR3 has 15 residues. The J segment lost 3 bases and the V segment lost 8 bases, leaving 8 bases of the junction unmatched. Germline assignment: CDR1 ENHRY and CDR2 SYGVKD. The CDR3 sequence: CAIQREGRGTDTQYF. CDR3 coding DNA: TGTGCCATCCAGCGGGAGGGTCGAGGGACAGATACGCAGTATTTT.

Written as DNA, the CDR3 is TGTGCCAGCAGCCCCCCGGGGGTAGCCAAAAACATTCAGTACTTC. Protein sequence: CASSPPGVAKNIQYF. This chain links TRBV28 with TRBJ2-4, with a tentative D call TRBD2 (6 bases). V shed 6 bases and J shed 0 bases, with 12 bases lying between them. Germline V gives CDR1 MDHEN, CDR2 SYDVKM. CDR3 size: 15 residues.

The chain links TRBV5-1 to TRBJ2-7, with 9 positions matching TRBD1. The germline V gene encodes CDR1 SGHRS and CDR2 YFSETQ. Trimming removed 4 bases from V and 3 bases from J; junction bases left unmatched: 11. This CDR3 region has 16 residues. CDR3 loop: CASSGDREGAFYEQYF. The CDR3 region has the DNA TGCGCCAGCAGCGGGGACAGGGAAGGAGCTTTCTACGAGCAGTACTTC.

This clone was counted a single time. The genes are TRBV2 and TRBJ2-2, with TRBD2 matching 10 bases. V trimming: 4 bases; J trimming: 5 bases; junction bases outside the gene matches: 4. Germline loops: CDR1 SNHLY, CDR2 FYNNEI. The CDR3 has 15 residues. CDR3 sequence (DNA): TGTGCCAGCAGTGCTAGCGGGGGTGAAACCGGGGAGCTGTTTTTT. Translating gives CASSASGGETGELFF.

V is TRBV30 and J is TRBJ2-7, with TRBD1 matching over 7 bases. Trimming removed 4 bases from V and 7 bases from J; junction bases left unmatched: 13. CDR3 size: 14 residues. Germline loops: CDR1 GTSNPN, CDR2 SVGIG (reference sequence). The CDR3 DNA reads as TGTGCCTGGAAGGTTAAGGACAGGCGTGGGGAGCAGTACTTC. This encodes CAWKVKDRRGEQYF.

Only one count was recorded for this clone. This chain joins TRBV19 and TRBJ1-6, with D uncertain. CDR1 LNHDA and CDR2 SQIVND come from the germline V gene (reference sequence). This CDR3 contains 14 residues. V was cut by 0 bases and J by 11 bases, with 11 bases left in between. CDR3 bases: TGTGCCAGTAGTATAGAGGCGGGCCGTCCACCCCTCCACTTT. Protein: CASSIEAGRPPLHF.

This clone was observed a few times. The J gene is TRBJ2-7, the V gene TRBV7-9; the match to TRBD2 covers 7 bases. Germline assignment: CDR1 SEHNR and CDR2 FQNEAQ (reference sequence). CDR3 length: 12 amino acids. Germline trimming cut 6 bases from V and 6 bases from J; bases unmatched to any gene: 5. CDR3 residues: CASSRDYREQYF. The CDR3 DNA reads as TGTGCCAGCAGTCGGGACTATCGCGAGCAGTACTTC.

The DNA for the CDR3 is TGTGCCAGCAGCTTACGAGCGGGAGTACGCTACAATGAGCAGTTCTTC. This sequence encodes CASSLRAGVRYNEQFF. V is TRBV7-9 and J is TRBJ2-1; 8 positions agree with TRBD2. This CDR3 has 16 amino acids. The V segment lost 2 bases and the J segment 3 bases; nucleotides outside the gene matches: 6. Germline V lookup: CDR1 SEHNR, CDR2 FQNEAQ (reference sequence).

Here the CDR3 reads CASGPGAGEQYF. CDR3 nucleotide sequence: TGTGCCAGCGGCCCAGGGGCAGGCGAGCAGTACTTC. The chain has TRBV5-4 and TRBJ2-7, with D maybe TRBD1 (6 bases). The CDR3 has 12 residues. Germline CDR1 and CDR2: SGHNT and YYREEE (reference sequence). V lost 7 bases and J lost 6, with 14 bases in between.

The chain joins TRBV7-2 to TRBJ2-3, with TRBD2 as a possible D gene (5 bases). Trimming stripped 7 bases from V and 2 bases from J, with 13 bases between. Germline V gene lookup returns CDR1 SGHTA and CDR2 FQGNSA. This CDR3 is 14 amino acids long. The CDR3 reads CASKDLTITDTQYF. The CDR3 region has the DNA TGTGCCAGCAAGGACTTGACGATCACAGATACGCAGTATTTT.

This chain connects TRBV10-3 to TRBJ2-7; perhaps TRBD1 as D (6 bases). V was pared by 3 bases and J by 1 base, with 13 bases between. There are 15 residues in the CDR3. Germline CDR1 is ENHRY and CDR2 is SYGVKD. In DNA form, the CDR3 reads TGTGCCATCAGTGACCCCAAAGGGGGTTCCTACGAGCAGTACTTC. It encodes CAISDPKGGSYEQYF.

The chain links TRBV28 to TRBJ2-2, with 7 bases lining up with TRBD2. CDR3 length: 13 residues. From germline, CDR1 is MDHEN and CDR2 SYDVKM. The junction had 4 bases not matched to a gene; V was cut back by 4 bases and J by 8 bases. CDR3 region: CASSSLAMGELFF. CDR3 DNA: TGTGCCAGCAGTTCACTAGCGATGGGGGAGCTGTTTTTT.

The CDR3 DNA reads TGTGCCAGCAGGACAACGGCAGATACGCAGTATTTT. Its protein product is CASRTTADTQYF. The chain joins TRBV7-3 to TRBJ2-3; the D is unclear. CDR3 size: 12 residues. V lost 6 bases to trimming and J lost 4 bases, with 8 bases between them. Germline V lookup: CDR1 SGHTA, CDR2 FQGTGA.

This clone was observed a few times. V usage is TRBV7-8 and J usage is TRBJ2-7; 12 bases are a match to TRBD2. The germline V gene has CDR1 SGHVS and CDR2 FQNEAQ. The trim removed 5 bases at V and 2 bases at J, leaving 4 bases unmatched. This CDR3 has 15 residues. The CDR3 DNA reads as TGTGCCAGCAGCAGACTAGCGGGGGAAACCTACGAGCAGTACTTC. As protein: CASSRLAGETYEQYF.

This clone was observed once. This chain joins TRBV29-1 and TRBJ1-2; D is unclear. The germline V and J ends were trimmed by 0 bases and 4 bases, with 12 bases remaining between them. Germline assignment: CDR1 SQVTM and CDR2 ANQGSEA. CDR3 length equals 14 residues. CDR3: CSVEEGASGYGYTF. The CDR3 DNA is TGCAGCGTTGAAGAGGGAGCCTCGGGCTATGGCTACACCTTC.

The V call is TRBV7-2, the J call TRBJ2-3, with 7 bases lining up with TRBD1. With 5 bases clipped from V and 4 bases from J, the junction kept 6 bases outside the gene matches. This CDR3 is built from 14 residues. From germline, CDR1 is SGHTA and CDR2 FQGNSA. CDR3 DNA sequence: TGTGCCAGCAGCCCCCTCACAGGGGCAGATACGCAGTATTTT. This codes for CASSPLTGADTQYF.